What follows are 24 T cell receptor beta chains derived from one specimen sequenced in a study of T cells after yellow fever vaccination. TCRdb ran MiXCR on the 5' RACE reads and lists one entry per CDR3 protein. The table has a few hundred thousand distinct CDR3 sequences, approximately 3.9% seen once. The material sequenced was PBMCs, taken 5 days after the yellow fever booster vaccination. Receptor source: a young man who received the YFV17D yellow fever vaccine.

This clonotype was seen ten or more times. V and J are TRBV18 and TRBJ2-7; 8 bases are shared with TRBD1. Germline assignment: CDR1 KGHSH and CDR2 LQKENI. Trimming removed 1 base from V and 4 bases from J; junction bases left unmatched: 6. The CDR3 loop spans 15 amino acids. Here the CDR3 DNA reads TGTGCCAGCTCACCACGCCCTGGACAGGGTTACGAGCAGTACTTC. Translated: CASSPRPGQGYEQYF.

This clonotype has at least ten counts. This chain connects TRBV27 to TRBJ1-5; D uncertain. Per germline, CDR1 MNHEY and CDR2 SMNVEV (reference sequence). The CDR3 spans 14 residues. Trimming pared 1 base from V and 5 bases from J, leaving 9 bases between. Here the CDR3 reads CASSLFSADQPQHF. The CDR3 nucleotides are TGTGCCAGCAGTTTATTTAGCGCAGATCAGCCCCAGCATTTT.

This clonotype turned up a few times. V is TRBV19 and J is TRBJ2-3; D is unresolved. The CDR3 totals 13 residues. V lost 1 base and J 4 bases, leaving 6 bases between the germline ends. Germline assignment: CDR1 LNHDA and CDR2 SQIVND (reference sequence). Written as DNA, the CDR3 is TGTGCCAGTAGTATAGTATTCCCAGATACGCAGTATTTT. Translated, it gives CASSIVFPDTQYF.

This clonotype has a count of ten or more. J is TRBJ2-7 and V is TRBV6-5, with 8 positions matching TRBD1. J was trimmed by 0 bases and V by 2 bases; bases with no gene match: 3. This CDR3 is built from 15 residues. In germline, CDR1 is MNHEY, CDR2 SVGAGI. Here the CDR3 reads CASSYRTGSSYEQYF. For the CDR3, the DNA is TGTGCCAGCAGTTACAGGACAGGGAGCTCCTACGAGCAGTACTTC.

The chain carries TRBV6-5 and TRBJ2-3; TRBD2 might be the D (5 bases). Germline V gene data show CDR1 as MNHEY and CDR2 as SVGAGI. V was shortened by 6 bases and J by 6 bases, with 13 bases between the two germline ends. CDR3 length: 13 residues. Here the CDR3 reads CASRLRWRDTQYF. The CDR3 DNA reads TGTGCCAGCAGGCTGAGATGGAGGGATACGCAGTATTTT.

The chain is built from TRBV2 and TRBJ2-2, with D perhaps being TRBD1 or TRBD2 (5 bases each). The V gene lost 4 bases and the J gene lost 6 bases, with 12 bases spanning the gap. The CDR3 has 14 residues. Germline V gene sequence: CDR1 SNHLY, CDR2 FYNNEI. Written as DNA, the CDR3 is TGTGCCAGCAGTGCCGAGGGGCGCCCCGGGGAGCTGTTTTTT. Its translation: CASSAEGRPGELFF. Using reference TRBV2 and TRBJ2-2 for the parts outside the CDR3, the full variable domain is EPEVTQTPSHQVTQMGQEVILRCVPISNHLYFYWYRQILGQKVEFLVSFYNNEISEKSEIFDDQFSVERPDGSNFTLKIRSTKLEDSAMYFCASSAEGRPGELFFGEGSRLTVL.

This clonotype was counted many times. The V gene is TRBV5-4, the J gene TRBJ2-1, with TRBD2 identical over 8 bases. This CDR3 region has 10 residues. V shed 7 bases, J shed 15 bases, and the junction held 6 bases outside the gene matches. Germline V gene sequence: CDR1 SGHNT, CDR2 YYREEE (reference sequence). CDR3 protein: CASGPGGPFF. The CDR3, as DNA: TGTGCCAGCGGACCGGGGGGGCCGTTCTTC.

This clonotype was seen ten or more times. This chain links TRBV7-2 with TRBJ2-1, with TRBD1 identical over 10 bases. V lost 2 bases to trimming and J lost 6 bases; unmatched junction nucleotides: 10. Germline assignment: CDR1 SGHTA and CDR2 FQGNSA. The CDR3 runs 17 residues. CDR3 region: CASSLRRLTGGLNEQFF. The CDR3 DNA sequence: TGTGCCAGCAGCTTAAGGCGGCTGACAGGGGGCCTCAATGAGCAGTTCTTC.

This chain connects TRBV7-2 to TRBJ1-2; D may be TRBD1 (6 bases). The V gene's germline CDR1 is SGHTA and CDR2 FQGNSA. The ends were cut back, 2 bases at V and 8 bases at J, with 18 bases in the middle. This CDR3 comprises 15 residues. Here the CDR3 reads CASSLNRQGPYGYTF. The CDR3 DNA reads as TGTGCCAGCAGCTTAAACCGGCAGGGGCCCTACGGCTACACCTTC.

The chain is built from TRBV5-1 and TRBJ2-5, with 8 bases aligning to TRBD1. The CDR3 totals 15 residues. Germline-derived CDR1 and CDR2 are SGHRS and YFSETQ. After removal of 4 bases from V and 5 bases from J, the junction contained 10 bases not matched to a gene. The DNA for the CDR3 is TGCGCCAGCAGCACTGGACAGGGCCGGGGGGAGACCCAGTACTTC. It translates to CASSTGQGRGETQYF.

The rearrangement links TRBV5-1 to TRBJ2-7, with 10 bases lining up with TRBD1. This CDR3 has 16 residues. Germline V gene lookup returns CDR1 SGHRS and CDR2 YFSETQ. V was pared by 0 bases and J by 2 bases, with 5 bases of the junction left unmatched. Here the CDR3 reads CASSLGGTGATYEQYF. CDR3 bases: TGCGCCAGCAGCTTGGGGGGGACAGGGGCCACCTACGAGCAGTACTTC.

This clonotype occurred a few times. Here the CDR3 reads CSARRGPSSYNEQFF. The CDR3 DNA reads as TGCAGTGCCCGCAGGGGCCCCTCTTCCTACAATGAGCAGTTCTTC. The chain has TRBV20-1 and TRBJ2-1, with D possibly matching TRBD1 (6 bases). The germline CDR1 and CDR2 sequences are DFQATT and SNEGSKA (reference sequence). V was cut by 6 bases and J by 1 base, with 16 bases left in between. CDR3 length: 15 amino acids.

The chain carries TRBV19 and TRBJ2-3, with D possibly being TRBD2 (5 bases). The germline V gene has CDR1 LNHDA and CDR2 SQIVND (reference sequence). V was clipped by 6 bases and J by 2 bases, with 15 bases between them. This CDR3 region has 15 residues. In DNA, the CDR3 is TGTGCCAGTAGGAGGAGGTCCGCACCCACAGATACGCAGTATTTT. As protein: CASRRRSAPTDTQYF. Full variable domain (outside the CDR3, taken from reference TRBV19 and TRBJ2-3): DGGITQSPKYLFRKEGQNVTLSCEQNLNHDAMYWYRQDPGQGLRLIYYSQIVNDFQKGDIAEGYSVSREKKESFPLTVTSAQKNPTAFYLCASRRRSAPTDTQYFGPGTRLTVL.

The sample holds many counts of this clonotype. Written as DNA, the CDR3 is TGTGCCGCGGGGAGTTCCCGGAGTTCACCCCTCCACTTT. Translated, it gives CAAGSSRSSPLHF. This chain connects TRBV30 to TRBJ1-6; the D is unclear. The CDR3 has 13 amino acids. Looked up from germline, CDR1 is GTSNPN and CDR2 is SVGIG (reference sequence). Trimming removed 8 bases from V and 9 bases from J, with 17 bases in between.

The V call is TRBV10-2, the J call TRBJ2-7; 7 bases are shared with TRBD1. V shed 11 bases and J 4 bases; nucleotides not matched to a gene: 8. The CDR3 length is 12 residues. Germline loops: CDR1 WSHSY, CDR2 SAAADI. The CDR3 DNA is TGCGCCGGAGGAACAGGGGCTTACGAGCAGTACTTC. Translation gives CAGGTGAYEQYF.

Ten or more counts support this clonotype. This chain connects TRBV4-1 to TRBJ1-2; D not resolved. CDR1 and CDR2 from the germline V gene are MGHRA and YSYEKL. Between the trimmed V and J ends, which lost 3 bases and 5 bases, there was a span of 19 bases. CDR3 length: 16 residues. The DNA of the CDR3 is TGCGCCAGCAGCCAGAGCTCGTTGGACGGATTATATGGCTACACCTTC. Residues: CASSQSSLDGLYGYTF.

The V and J genes are TRBV5-1 and TRBJ2-1; D is uncertain. V was pared by 7 bases and J by 4 bases, with 9 bases between. From germline, CDR1 is SGHRS and CDR2 YFSETQ. CDR3 length equals 12 residues. CDR3 DNA: TGCGCCAGCCGCCCCGATTACAATGAGCAGTTCTTC. Translating gives CASRPDYNEQFF.

This clonotype was picked up a small number of times. V gene TRBV9 combines with J gene TRBJ2-1; possible D gene TRBD1, 6 bases. The V end lost 6 bases, the J end lost 5 bases, and 12 bases lay between the germline ends. The CDR3 has 13 amino acids. Germline lookup yields CDR1 SGDLS and CDR2 YYNGEE. CDR3 loop: CASTPGVNNEQFF. The DNA for the CDR3 is TGTGCCAGCACCCCAGGGGTTAACAATGAGCAGTTCTTC.

In this sample, this clonotype turned up many times. The rearrangement links TRBV12-3 or TRBV12-4 to TRBJ2-2; 9 bases agree with TRBD2. V dropped 9 bases and J dropped 2; count of bases not matched to a gene: 13. The CDR3 length is 17 residues. The CDR3 DNA reads as TGTGCCAGTCGCCCCCCAAGCGGGGGGACCAACACCGGGGAGCTGTTTTTT. Protein: CASRPPSGGTNTGELFF.

This clonotype was seen a handful of times. V and J are TRBV5-1 and TRBJ2-2; no reliable D call. Trimming pared 0 bases from V and 7 bases from J, leaving 10 bases between. The germline V gene encodes CDR1 SGHRS and CDR2 YFSETQ. CDR3 length: 14 residues. This chain's CDR3 is CASSLVWAGGELFF. The CDR3 DNA is TGCGCCAGCAGCTTGGTATGGGCTGGCGGGGAGCTGTTTTTT.

This clonotype was seen at least ten times. This rearrangement joins TRBV4-1 to TRBJ2-2; 10 nucleotides match TRBD2. This CDR3 has 15 amino acids. V lost 4 bases and J lost 7; bases outside the gene matches: 6. In germline, CDR1 is MGHRA, CDR2 YSYEKL. The CDR3 sequence is CASSPSGGAGGELFF. CDR3 DNA: TGCGCCAGCAGCCCCAGCGGGGGGGCAGGCGGGGAGCTGTTTTTT.

This clonotype was seen ten or more times. Compared with germline, one end of the junction differs, possibly owing to a read error. The gene calls are TRBV10-1 and TRBJ1-1; TRBD1 is a possible D gene (5 bases). The CDR3 spans 13 residues. Germline assignment: CDR1 WNHNN and CDR2 SYGVQD (reference sequence). The CDR3 sequence is CASSESGGTEAFF. Here the CDR3 DNA reads TGTGCCAGCAGCGAAAGCGGGGGCACTGAAGCTTTCTTT.

This clonotype was recorded a few times. This rearrangement joins TRBV9 to TRBJ2-1; 10 bases are shared with TRBD1. The germline gives CDR1 SGDLS, CDR2 YYNGEE. CDR3 length equals 15 residues. V lost 4 bases and J lost 7; bases outside the gene matches: 8. CDR3 region: CASSSGTGEGNEQFF. In DNA, the CDR3 is TGTGCCAGCAGCTCCGGGACAGGGGAGGGAAATGAGCAGTTCTTC. Full variable domain (missing parts from reference TRBV9 and TRBJ2-1): DSGVTQTPKHLITATGQRVTLRCSPRSGDLSVYWYQQSLDQGLQFLIQYYNGEERAKGNILERFSAQQFPDLHSELNLSSLELGDSALYFCASSSGTGEGNEQFFGPGTRLTVL.

The V and J genes are TRBV11-2 and TRBJ1-2; D might be TRBD1 (6 bases). The CDR3 has 16 residues. The V and J ends lost 6 bases and 1 base respectively, with 18 bases between them. Germline V gene lookup returns CDR1 SGHAT and CDR2 FQNNGV. In DNA, the CDR3 is TGTGCCAGCAGAACCGCCGTAGGGGGTAATAACTATGGCTACACCTTC. Protein product: CASRTAVGGNNYGYTF.